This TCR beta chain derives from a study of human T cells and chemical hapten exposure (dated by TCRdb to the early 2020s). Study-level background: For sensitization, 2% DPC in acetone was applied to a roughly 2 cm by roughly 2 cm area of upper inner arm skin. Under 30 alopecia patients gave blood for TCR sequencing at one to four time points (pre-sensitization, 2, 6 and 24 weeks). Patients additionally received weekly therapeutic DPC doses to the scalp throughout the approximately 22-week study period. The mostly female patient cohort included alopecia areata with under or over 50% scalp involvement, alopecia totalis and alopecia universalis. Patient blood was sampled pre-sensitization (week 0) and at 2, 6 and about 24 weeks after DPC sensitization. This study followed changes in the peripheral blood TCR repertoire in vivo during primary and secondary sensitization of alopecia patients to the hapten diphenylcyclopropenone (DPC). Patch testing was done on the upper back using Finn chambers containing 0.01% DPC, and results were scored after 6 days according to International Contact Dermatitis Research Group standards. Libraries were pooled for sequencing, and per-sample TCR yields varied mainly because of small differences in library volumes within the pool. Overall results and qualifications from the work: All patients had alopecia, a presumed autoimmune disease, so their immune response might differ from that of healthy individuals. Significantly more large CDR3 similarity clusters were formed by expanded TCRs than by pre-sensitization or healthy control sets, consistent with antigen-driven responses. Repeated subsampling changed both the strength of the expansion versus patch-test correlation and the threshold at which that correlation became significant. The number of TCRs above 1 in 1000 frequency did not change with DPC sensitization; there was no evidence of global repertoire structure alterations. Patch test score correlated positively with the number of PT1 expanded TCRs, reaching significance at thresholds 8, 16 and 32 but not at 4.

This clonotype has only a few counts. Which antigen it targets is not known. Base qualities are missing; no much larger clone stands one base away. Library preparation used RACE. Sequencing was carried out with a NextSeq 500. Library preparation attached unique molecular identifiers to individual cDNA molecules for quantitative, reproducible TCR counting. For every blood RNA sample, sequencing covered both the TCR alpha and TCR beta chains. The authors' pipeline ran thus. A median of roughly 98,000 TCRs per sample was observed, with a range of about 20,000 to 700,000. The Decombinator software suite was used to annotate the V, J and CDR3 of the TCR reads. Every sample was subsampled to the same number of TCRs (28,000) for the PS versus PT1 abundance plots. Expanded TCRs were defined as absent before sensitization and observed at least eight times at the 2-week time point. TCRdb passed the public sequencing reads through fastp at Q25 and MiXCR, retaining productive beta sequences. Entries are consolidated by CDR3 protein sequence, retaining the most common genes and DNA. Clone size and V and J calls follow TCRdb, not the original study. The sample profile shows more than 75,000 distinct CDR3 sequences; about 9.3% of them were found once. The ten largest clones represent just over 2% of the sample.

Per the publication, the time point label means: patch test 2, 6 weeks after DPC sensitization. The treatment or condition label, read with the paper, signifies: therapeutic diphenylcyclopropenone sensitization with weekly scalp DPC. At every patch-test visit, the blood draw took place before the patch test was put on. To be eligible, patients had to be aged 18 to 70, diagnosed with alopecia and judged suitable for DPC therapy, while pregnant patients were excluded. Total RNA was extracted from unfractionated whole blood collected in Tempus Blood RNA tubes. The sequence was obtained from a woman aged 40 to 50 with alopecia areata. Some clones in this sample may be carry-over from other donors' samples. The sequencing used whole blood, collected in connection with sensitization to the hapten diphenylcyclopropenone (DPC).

The CDR3 is CASSEALRDRGPDEQFF. The nucleotides read TGTGCCAGCAGTGAAGCGCTACGGGACAGGGGGCCCGATGAGCAGTTCTTC. The chain joins TRBV6-1 to TRBJ2-1; TRBD1 aligns with 12 central bases. V has 0 bases trimmed and J has 8 bases trimmed; junction bases matching no gene number 8. Counted from cysteine to phenylalanine, this CDR3 has 17 amino acids. Of all the DNA, just the CDR3 is kept, 51 bases in frame from base 1. CDR1 and CDR2, looked up from the germline V gene, are MNHNS and SASEGT.